The 29 T cell receptor beta chains below all came from one sample that was sequenced in a study of T-cell memory formation after mild COVID-19. TCRdb re-derived calls from the 5' RACE reads in MiXCR, one entry per CDR3 protein. The sample includes over 350,000 distinct CDR3 sequences, 20% to 30% of them seen just once. Material for sequencing was PBMCs or a T cell subset sorted from them (not recorded which). The receptors come from an adult woman who had mild COVID-19 (a few samples of this study predate the infection). Cell type and time point are not known.

The rearrangement links TRBV6-2 or TRBV6-3 to TRBJ1-1; 7 bases match TRBD1. Germline trimming cut 0 bases from V and 5 bases from J; bases unmatched to any gene: 3. CDR3 length: 14 residues. Germline V gene sequence: CDR1 MNHEY, CDR2 SVGEGT. In nucleotides, the CDR3 is TGTGCCAGCAGTTACTCCCCAGGGGGGACTGAAGCTTTCTTT. Protein product: CASSYSPGGTEAFF.

The gene calls are TRBV4-2 and TRBJ2-2, with TRBD2 identical over 7 bases. There are 14 residues in the CDR3. V shed 5 bases, J shed 5 bases, and the junction held 5 bases outside the gene matches. Germline CDR1 LGHNA, CDR2 YNFKEQ. DNA of the CDR3: TGTGCCAGCAGCTACCCCGGGAGGACCGGGGAGCTGTTTTTT. The encoded protein is CASSYPGRTGELFF.

Points on this clonotype: This may arise from a read error, as a much more abundant clone is one base away. This sequence joins TRBV5-1 and TRBJ2-3; no firm D call. Germline assignment: CDR1 SGHRS and CDR2 YFSETQ. V was clipped by 0 bases and J by 3 bases, with 23 bases between them. This CDR3 comprises 19 residues. Written as DNA, the CDR3 is TGCGCCAGCAGCTTGGCCAGTATTCGGTGCCTGAGTCATACAGATACGCAGTATTTT. Its translation: CASSLASIRCLSHTDTQYF.

This clonotype was observed a few times. V is TRBV4-1 and J is TRBJ2-7; D uncertain. The germline V and J ends were trimmed by 2 bases and 1 base, with 18 bases remaining between them. This CDR3 spans 17 amino acids. Germline CDR1 reads MGHRA; CDR2 reads YSYEKL. The CDR3 DNA follows: TGCGCCAGCAGCCAAATTCCCGGGTCCATGGGTTCCTACGAGCAGTACTTC. Translation: CASSQIPGSMGSYEQYF.

CDR3 coding DNA: TGTGCCTGGAGTTCGAAATTCGCAGGGGGGAGCGACTACGAGCAGTACTTC. Its protein is CAWSSKFAGGSDYEQYF. The V call is TRBV30, the J call TRBJ2-7; the D gene is possibly TRBD1 (7 bases). The germline CDR1 and CDR2 sequences are GTSNPN and SVGIG (reference sequence). Trimming left V 2 bases short and J 3 bases short, with 23 bases between. The CDR3 covers 17 residues.

V usage is TRBV6-2 or TRBV6-3 and J usage is TRBJ2-7, with 10 bases fitting TRBD1. CDR3 length: 13 amino acids. Per the germline V gene, CDR1 is MNHEY and CDR2 is SVGEGT. V lost 7 bases, J lost 8 bases, and 8 bases stayed unmatched. Here the CDR3 reads CASTQPGQGKQYF. The CDR3 nucleotides read TGTGCCAGCACGCAACCGGGACAGGGGAAGCAGTACTTC.

The chain recombines TRBV27 with TRBJ2-3; perhaps D is TRBD1 or TRBD2 (6 bases each). V lost 7 bases to trimming and J lost 3 bases, with 23 bases between them. CDR3 length equals 17 residues. Germline V gives CDR1 MNHEY, CDR2 SMNVEV (reference sequence). CDR3 sequence (DNA): TGTGCCAGCACCTCGTTAGGGTGGGGGGCGTCGACAGATACGCAGTATTTT. It encodes CASTSLGWGASTDTQYF.

This clonotype was recorded a few times. The chain is built from TRBV12-3 or TRBV12-4 and TRBJ2-1; TRBD2 agrees at 8 bases. Trimming at V came to 3 bases and at J to 5 bases, leaving 12 bases not matched to a gene. The CDR3 contains 17 residues. The CDR3 sequence: CASSFYFSGLVNNEQFF. CDR3 coding DNA: TGTGCCAGCAGTTTCTACTTCTCGGGACTAGTGAACAATGAGCAGTTCTTC.

This clonotype has at least ten counts. This chain connects TRBV2 to TRBJ2-3, with 10 bases aligning to TRBD2. V lost 6 bases, J lost 1 base, and 4 bases stayed unmatched. Germline V gene lookup returns CDR1 SNHLY and CDR2 FYNNEI. The CDR3 runs to 15 residues. CDR3 in amino acids: CASSPGTSGTDTQYF. As DNA, the CDR3 is TGTGCCAGCAGCCCCGGGACTAGCGGCACAGATACGCAGTATTTT.

The V call is TRBV5-1, the J call TRBJ2-7; D is ambiguous. The V end lost 9 bases, the J end lost 2 bases, and 6 bases lay between the germline ends. The CDR3 is 10 residues long. Germline V gene data show CDR1 as SGHRS and CDR2 as YFSETQ. CDR3 nucleotides: TGCGCCACCCTGACCTACGAGCAGTACTTC. Translated, it gives CATLTYEQYF.

This clonotype was detected a few times. The J gene is TRBJ1-1, the V gene TRBV23-1; 7 positions agree with TRBD1. TRBV23-1 is classed as an ORF, of uncertain function. V lost 4 bases, J lost 0 bases, and 5 bases stayed unmatched. The CDR3 sequence is 15 residues long. The CDR3 region is CASSPWGQMNTEAFF. The CDR3 DNA follows: TGCGCCAGCAGTCCGTGGGGACAGATGAACACTGAAGCTTTCTTT.

This clonotype has more than one count but fewer than ten. V and J are TRBV7-9 and TRBJ1-2; D perhaps matches TRBD1 (6 bases). From germline, CDR1 is SEHNR and CDR2 FQNEAQ (reference sequence). The V end lost 4 bases, the J end lost 6 bases, and 18 bases lay between the germline ends. The CDR3 sequence is 15 residues long. The CDR3 loop is CASSSSGRGIDGYTF. CDR3 bases: TGTGCCAGCAGCTCCTCGGGCAGGGGTATAGATGGCTACACCTTC.

The V gene is TRBV5-5, the J gene TRBJ1-6; the D is unclear. The germline gives CDR1 SGHKS, CDR2 YYEKEE (reference sequence). The CDR3 has 12 residues. V gave up 0 bases and J gave up 12 bases, with 7 bases separating them. DNA of the CDR3: TGTGCCAGCAGCTTGGCACGGATACCCCTCCACTTT. This codes for CASSLARIPLHF.

A few counts support this clonotype. V usage is TRBV9 and J usage is TRBJ2-3, with D possibly TRBD1 on 5 matching bases. CDR3 size: 15 residues. Trimming took 2 bases from V and 3 from J, leaving 13 bases between them. The germline V gene encodes CDR1 SGDLS and CDR2 YYNGEE. CDR3 DNA: TGTGCCAGCAGCGTGGACATCGATCTTACAGATACGCAGTATTTT. Protein sequence: CASSVDIDLTDTQYF.

This clonotype was observed a few times. The chain employs TRBV21-1 and TRBJ2-7; the table's D call, TRBD1, has no DNA check behind it. TRBV21-1 is assigned pseudogene status. The CDR3 extends over 15 amino acids. CDR3 sequence (DNA): TGTGCCAGCATAAAAAACCCCGGGGGATCCTACGAGCAGTACTTC. It is translated as CASIKNPGGSYEQYF.

J is TRBJ1-1 and V is TRBV12-3 or TRBV12-4; D gene uncertain. Trimming left V 1 base short and J 11 bases short, with 11 bases between. This CDR3 contains 12 residues. CDR3 residues: CASSLGALGAFF. The CDR3 DNA sequence: TGTGCCAGCAGTTTAGGGGCGTTGGGGGCTTTCTTT.

This chain joins TRBV6-2 or TRBV6-3 and TRBJ2-2, with D tentatively TRBD1 (6 bases). The CDR3 covers 15 residues. Trimming shortened V by 6 bases and J by 1 base, and 12 bases separated the two germline ends. Germline lookup yields CDR1 MNHEY and CDR2 SVGEGT. This CDR3 is CASRRTGQNTGELFF. CDR3 nucleotides: TGTGCCAGCAGAAGAACAGGGCAGAACACCGGGGAGCTGTTTTTT.

CDR3 amino acids: CSASDSYSSYEQYF. The DNA for the CDR3 is TGCAGTGCCTCGGACAGCTATAGCTCCTACGAGCAGTACTTC. The chain couples TRBV20-1 to TRBJ2-7, with D possibly TRBD1 on 6 matching bases. V lost 6 bases to trimming and J lost 0 bases, with 15 bases between them. CDR1 DFQATT and CDR2 SNEGSKA come from the germline V gene (reference sequence). CDR3 length: 14 residues.

The rearrangement links TRBV12-3 or TRBV12-4 to TRBJ2-4, with D possibly being TRBD1 or TRBD2 (5 bases each). V lost 5 bases and J 1 base, leaving 15 bases between the germline ends. The CDR3 runs 16 residues. As DNA, the CDR3 is TGTGCCAGCAGTGGCTCCGGGACGCCCGCCAAAAACATTCAGTACTTC. Its translation is CASSGSGTPAKNIQYF.

The chain uses TRBV4-1 and TRBJ2-3, with 9 bases identical to TRBD1. In germline, CDR1 is MGHRA, CDR2 YSYEKL. The ends lost 0 bases at V and 0 bases at J; junction bases unmatched: 16. The CDR3 spans 21 residues. The CDR3 region is CASSQEYGDRGNVRSTDTQYF. In DNA form, the CDR3 reads TGCGCCAGCAGCCAAGAATACGGAGACAGGGGGAATGTCCGTAGCACAGATACGCAGTATTTT.

The chain links TRBV3-1 to TRBJ2-6; D uncertain. There are 16 residues in the CDR3. V lost 0 bases to trimming and J lost 4 bases, with 10 bases between them. The germline V gene encodes CDR1 LGHDT and CDR2 YNNKEL (reference sequence). The CDR3 DNA reads TGTGCCAGCAGCCAAGATAGAAAGGCGGGGGCCAACGTCCTGACTTTC. Its protein is CASSQDRKAGANVLTF.

The CDR3 DNA reads TGTGCCATTGGGCCGGTGGGGCAGGGGACTGAAGCTTTCTTT. It codes for CAIGPVGQGTEAFF. V gene TRBV10-3 combines with J gene TRBJ1-1; a weak D match, TRBD1 (6 bases). V lost 9 bases and J 5 bases, leaving 19 bases between the germline ends. From germline, CDR1 is ENHRY and CDR2 SYGVKD. This CDR3 region has 14 residues.

V gene TRBV12-3 or TRBV12-4 combines with J gene TRBJ1-5; D is unclear. The CDR3 spans 14 residues. V was shortened by 2 bases and J by 3 bases, with 8 bases between the two germline ends. This CDR3 reads CASSLQSFNQPQHF. CDR3 nucleotide sequence: TGTGCCAGCAGTTTACAGTCATTCAATCAGCCCCAGCATTTT.

The rearrangement joins TRBV24-1 to TRBJ1-5; D perhaps matches TRBD1 (5 bases). The CDR3 is 13 residues long. Germline lookup yields CDR1 KGHDR and CDR2 SFDVKD. V lost 6 bases and J 3 bases, leaving 8 bases between the germline ends. CDR3 nucleotides: TGTGCCACCAGTCAGGGCCTCAATCAGCCCCAGCATTTT. Its protein is CATSQGLNQPQHF.

This clonotype was counted a few times. The chain links TRBV4-1 to TRBJ1-6; D perhaps matches TRBD1 (5 bases). The germline V gene has CDR1 MGHRA and CDR2 YSYEKL. Trimming took 3 bases from V and 10 from J, leaving 16 bases between them. The CDR3 length is 15 residues. The CDR3 nucleotides read TGCGCCAGCAGCCAGGTTCTAGAGGGGCGGTCACCCCTCCACTTT. It encodes CASSQVLEGRSPLHF.

This clonotype has just a few counts. The J gene is TRBJ2-1, the V gene TRBV9; TRBD2 matches 7 bases. Germline trimming cut 3 bases from V and 4 bases from J; bases unmatched to any gene: 16. The CDR3 runs 18 residues. Looked up from germline, CDR1 is SGDLS and CDR2 is YYNGEE. Here the CDR3 reads CASSETLAARGVYNEQFF. CDR3 DNA sequence: TGTGCCAGCAGCGAGACCCTAGCGGCGAGAGGGGTTTACAATGAGCAGTTCTTC.

This CDR3 is CASSTTPSSYEQYF. The DNA for the CDR3 is TGTGCCAGCAGCACAACCCCGAGCTCCTACGAGCAGTACTTC. The gene calls are TRBV6-5 and TRBJ2-7; D uncertain. The germline V gene encodes CDR1 MNHEY and CDR2 SVGAGI. This CDR3 is built from 14 residues. V was cut by 6 bases and J by 0 bases, with 12 bases left in between.

This clonotype came up a few times. The rearrangement joins TRBV5-1 to TRBJ2-3; 9 bases are shared with TRBD2. Unmatched junction bases numbered 16, after V lost 4 bases and J lost 4 bases. Per germline, CDR1 SGHRS and CDR2 YFSETQ. This CDR3 has 18 amino acids. CDR3 sequence: CASSDGHLSGGVADTQYF. The CDR3 nucleotides read TGCGCCAGCAGCGACGGACACCTTAGCGGGGGAGTGGCAGATACGCAGTATTTT.

This clonotype was counted only a few times. V and J are TRBV5-1 and TRBJ2-1; the D gene is possibly TRBD1 (6 bases). Germline lookup yields CDR1 SGHRS and CDR2 YFSETQ. Trimming took 0 bases from V and 4 from J, leaving 17 bases between them. This CDR3 comprises 17 residues. The CDR3 loop reads CASSLVRDTQRYNEQFF. In nucleotides, the CDR3 is TGCGCCAGCAGCTTGGTTCGGGACACCCAAAGATACAATGAGCAGTTCTTC.